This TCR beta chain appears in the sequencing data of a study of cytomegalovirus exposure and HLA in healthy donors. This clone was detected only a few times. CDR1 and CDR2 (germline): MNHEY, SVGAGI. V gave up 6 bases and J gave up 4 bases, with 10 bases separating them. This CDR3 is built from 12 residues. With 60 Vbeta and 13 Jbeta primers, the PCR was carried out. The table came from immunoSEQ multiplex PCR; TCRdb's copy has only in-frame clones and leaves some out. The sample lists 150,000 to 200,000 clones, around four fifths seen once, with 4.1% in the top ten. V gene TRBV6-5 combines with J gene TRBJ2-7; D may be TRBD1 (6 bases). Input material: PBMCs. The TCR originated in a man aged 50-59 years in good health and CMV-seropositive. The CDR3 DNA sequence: TGTGCCAGCAGCCCACAGGGTTACGAGCAGTACTTC. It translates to CASSPQGYEQYF.